Below, one T cell receptor (beta chain) is given with its context. This record belongs to a study of blood T cell repertoires in COVID-19. Study in general: Donors in the United States, Italy and Spain gave samples during acute or convalescent COVID-19. From T cells, B-cell-depleted T cells, or PBMCs came the material, which was cDNA or gDNA.

Germline V gives CDR1 LNHDA, CDR2 SQIVND (reference sequence). Trimming pared 3 bases from V and 2 bases from J, leaving 11 bases between. This CDR3 region has 15 residues. In the original workflow: Cell counts per sample came from amplifying reference gene primers. TCRdb's copy holds only in-frame clones and misses some; the assay was immunoSEQ multiplex PCR. From that table come the V and J calls and clone size; the DNA was used to work out D and trimming. Here the sample spans 70,000 to 95,000 clones, approximately 86% being singletons. Material: peripheral blood. The chain employs TRBV19 and TRBJ1-3; D not resolved. The receptor comes from a woman between 70 and 85 years old with active or convalescent COVID-19. This CDR3 reads CASSISSVAGNTIYF. CDR3 bases: TGTGCCAGTAGTATTTCTTCAGTTGCTGGAAACACCATATATTTT.